Listed here are 8 T cell receptor beta chains from one sample, sequenced in a study of metastatic and nonmetastatic thyroid tumors. Patients underwent thyroid surgery, and none had received any treatment before it. From the PCR reads, TCRdb re-called clones with MiXCR. The repertoire holds around 30,000 clones, with 14% to 15% as singletons. Sequencing used blood. These receptors all come from a male donor with papillary thyroid cancer or a benign thyroid nodule (not recorded which). Some clones in this sample may be carry-over from other donors' samples.

This chain uses TRBV20-1 with TRBJ2-5, with TRBD2 identical over 7 bases. TRBJ2-1 matches the DNA end more closely, so the J call is doubtful. The length of the CDR3 is 15 residues. Per germline, CDR1 DFQATT and CDR2 SNEGSKA (reference sequence). CDR3 residues: CSAIPWGGYVNEQFF. CDR3 in DNA: TGCAGTGCTATCCCGTGGGGGGGGTATGTCAATGAGCAGTTCTTC.

This clone appeared a few times. J is TRBJ2-7 and V is TRBV12-3 or TRBV12-4; TRBD2 is a possible D gene (6 bases). V gave up 5 bases and J gave up 4 bases, with 24 bases separating them. CDR3 size: 17 residues. The CDR3 DNA is TGTGCCAGCAGTCCCTCCCCCTATGGCGGGACCAATTACGAGCAGTACTTC. It translates to CASSPSPYGGTNYEQYF.

This clone was seen ten or more times. This chain links TRBV7-8 with TRBJ2-5; D unresolved. V was trimmed by 8 bases and J by 1 base, leaving 11 bases between them. The CDR3 runs 13 residues. In germline, CDR1 is SGHVS, CDR2 FQNEAQ. This CDR3 reads CASGLSAQETQYF. The CDR3 coding sequence is TGTGCCAGCGGTTTGAGTGCCCAAGAGACCCAGTACTTC.

This clone showed up many times. V and J are TRBV27 and TRBJ1-1; weak D call: TRBD1 (5 bases). The germline V gene has CDR1 MNHEY and CDR2 SMNVEV (reference sequence). The ends were cut back, 5 bases at V and 4 bases at J, with 11 bases in the middle. The CDR3 loop spans 13 amino acids. CDR3 amino acids: CASSIRGTTEAFF. In DNA form, the CDR3 reads TGTGCCAGCAGTATACGGGGCACCACTGAAGCTTTCTTT.

This clone was observed many times. CDR3 amino acids: CASSIYQGATEAFF. The CDR3 DNA reads as TGTGCCAGTAGTATATATCAGGGGGCCACTGAAGCTTTCTTT. The rearrangement uses TRBV19 and TRBJ1-1, with TRBD1 matching over 8 bases. Losses at the gene ends were 2 bases for V and 4 bases for J; bases not matched to a gene: 3. The CDR3 contains 14 residues. In germline, CDR1 is LNHDA, CDR2 SQIVND (reference sequence).

This clone has at least ten counts. The CDR3 is CASSLSGAGSGNTIYF. The CDR3 bases are TGTGCCAGCAGTCTTTCAGGGGCAGGCTCTGGAAACACCATATATTTT. The V gene is TRBV11-1, the J gene TRBJ1-3; D possibly corresponds to TRBD1 (6 bases). V lost 6 bases and J lost 0, with 15 bases in between. The CDR3 runs to 16 residues. Germline V gives CDR1 SGHAT, CDR2 FQDESV (reference sequence).

This clone was seen ten or more times. This chain connects TRBV15 to TRBJ2-1; TRBD2 matches at 12 bases. J was trimmed by 7 bases and V by 3 bases; bases with no gene match: 19. The CDR3 is 20 residues long. Germline CDR1 is LNHNV and CDR2 is YYDKDF (reference sequence). The CDR3 DNA sequence: TGTGCCACCAGCAGTTCCCGGGGGACTAGCGGGTGGTTTAGGGTGAATGAGCAGTTCTTC. Protein: CATSSSRGTSGWFRVNEQFF.

Many counts were recorded for this clone. This CDR3 reads CASSPQGPSAFF. Written as DNA, the CDR3 is TGTGCCAGCAGCCCTCAGGGCCCCTCCGCTTTCTTT. The chain links TRBV7-9 to TRBJ1-1; D is possibly TRBD1 (5 bases). Germline CDR1 SEHNR, CDR2 FQNEAQ (reference sequence). This CDR3 has 12 amino acids. Trimming stripped 5 bases from V and 11 bases from J, with 15 bases between.